This passage covers 17 T cell receptor beta chains from one sample sequenced in a study of blood T cell repertoires in COVID-19. The data were produced by immunoSEQ multiplex PCR, yet TCRdb's version contains in-frame clones alone and is incomplete. This sample carries approximately 190,000 clones, approximately 91% of them seen once, and the ten largest clones take roughly 6.2%. The sequenced sample consisted of peripheral blood. These receptor sequences come from a woman aged 35 to 49 who had recovered from COVID-19.

J is TRBJ1-1 and V is TRBV28; a possible D gene is TRBD1 (5 bases). Germline CDR1 MDHEN, CDR2 SYDVKM. The CDR3 has 15 amino acids. The ends were cut back, 4 bases at V and 4 bases at J, with 16 bases in the middle. CDR3 protein: CASSSELGGATEAFF. The CDR3 DNA reads TGTGCCAGCAGTTCAGAACTTGGCGGGGCCACTGAAGCTTTCTTT.

The chain uses TRBV3-1 (or the pseudogene TRBV3-2) and TRBJ2-3; TRBD2 matches at 10 bases. V shed 1 base and J 3 bases; nucleotides not matched to a gene: 4. This CDR3 spans 16 amino acids. Germline-derived CDR1 and CDR2 are LGHDT and YNNKEL (reference sequence). Here the CDR3 reads CASSQASGSVTDTQYF. As DNA, the CDR3 is TGTGCCAGCAGCCAAGCTAGCGGGAGTGTGACAGATACGCAGTATTTT.

The V call is TRBV19, the J call TRBJ1-2; 8 positions agree with TRBD1. CDR3 size: 17 residues. CDR1 LNHDA and CDR2 SQIVND come from the germline V gene (reference sequence). V was clipped by 5 bases and J by 5 bases; unmatched bases: 16. The CDR3 bases are TGTGCCAGTAGTCCCTACTTCCAGGGGGCGGCTCCTTATGGCTACACCTTC. It specifies CASSPYFQGAAPYGYTF.

The chain has TRBV30 and TRBJ2-1; 10 bases fit TRBD1. The V segment lost 6 bases and the J segment 8 bases; nucleotides outside the gene matches: 7. The CDR3 totals 13 residues. Germline CDR1 is GTSNPN and CDR2 is SVGIG (reference sequence). CDR3 protein: CACDRGHIDEQFF. The CDR3 DNA reads as TGTGCCTGTGACAGGGGGCATATTGATGAGCAGTTCTTC.

This clone was recorded only once. The CDR3 DNA follows: TGTGCCAGCAGCTTGTGGGACAGACACCAAGAGACCCAGTACTTC. Its translation is CASSLWDRHQETQYF. This rearrangement joins TRBV5-6 to TRBJ2-5, with TRBD1 identical over 7 bases. CDR3 size: 15 residues. Germline lookup yields CDR1 SGHDT and CDR2 YYEEEE. After removal of 1 base from V and 0 bases from J, the junction contained 3 bases not matched to a gene. Full variable domain (outside the CDR3, taken from reference TRBV5-6 and TRBJ2-5): DAGVTQSPTHLIKTRGQQVTLRCSPKSGHDTVSWYQQALGQGPQFIFQYYEEEERQRGNFPDRFSGHQFPNYSSELNVNALLLGDSALYLCASSLWDRHQETQYFGPGTRLLVL.

The gene calls are TRBV27 and TRBJ1-2, with D tentatively TRBD1 (5 bases). With 0 bases removed from V and 4 bases from J, the gap between germline ends came to 12 bases. Germline loops: CDR1 MNHEY, CDR2 SMNVEV (reference sequence). The CDR3 spans 15 residues. CDR3 loop: CASSLSIDRAYGYTF. For the CDR3, the DNA is TGTGCCAGCAGTTTATCTATCGACAGAGCCTATGGCTACACCTTC.

In its sample, this clone was seen once. V usage is TRBV18 and J usage is TRBJ2-5; D might be TRBD1 (6 bases). The CDR3 has 12 amino acids. Germline CDR1 reads KGHSH; CDR2 reads LQKENI. V lost 6 bases to trimming and J lost 5 bases, with 10 bases between them. The CDR3 nucleotides read TGTGCCAGCTCGCGACAGGCCGAGACCCAGTACTTC. This encodes CASSRQAETQYF.

This clone is a singleton in its sample. The chain joins TRBV29-1 to TRBJ2-7; D not resolved. The CDR3 is 14 amino acids. Germline-derived CDR1 and CDR2 are SQVTM and ANQGSEA. V dropped 4 bases and J dropped 0 bases, with 13 bases sitting between them. The CDR3 protein is CSVVVLKSSYEQYF. CDR3 bases: TGCAGCGTTGTGGTTCTGAAGAGCTCCTACGAGCAGTACTTC.

This clone has just a few counts. This chain uses TRBV18 with TRBJ1-5; D unresolved. There are 15 residues in the CDR3. Germline CDR1 reads KGHSH; CDR2 reads LQKENI. Trimming took off 6 bases at V and 0 bases at J, with 12 bases between the two ends. This CDR3 is CASSPAVDSNQPQHF. CDR3 in DNA: TGTGCCAGCTCGCCGGCGGTTGATAGCAATCAGCCCCAGCATTTT.

DNA for the CDR3: TGTGCCAGCAGCCAAGGTGGCACCCGCTCTAGGGGGGGGGACTACAATGAGCAGTTCTTC. Its translation is CASSQGGTRSRGGDYNEQFF. V and J are TRBV14 and TRBJ2-1; possible D gene TRBD2, 7 bases. The V end lost 1 base, the J end lost 3 bases, and 25 bases lay between the germline ends. The length of the CDR3 is 20 residues. The V gene's germline CDR1 is SGHDN and CDR2 FVKESK.

The genes are TRBV4-2 and TRBJ1-5, with D perhaps TRBD1 (5 bases). The CDR3 is 15 residues long. From germline, CDR1 is LGHNA and CDR2 YNFKEQ. The germline V and J ends were trimmed by 1 base and 7 bases, with 14 bases remaining between them. CDR3 residues: CASSQGAGTGQPQHF. The CDR3 DNA is TGTGCCAGCAGCCAAGGGGCGGGGACCGGCCAGCCCCAGCATTTT.

This clone has just one count. V and J are TRBV28 and TRBJ1-2; no clear D. Germline values: CDR1 MDHEN, CDR2 SYDVKM. The CDR3 is made up of 12 amino acids. V was trimmed by 8 bases and J by 5 bases, leaving 12 bases between them. The CDR3 sequence: CASQREQYGYTF. DNA for the CDR3: TGTGCCAGCCAACGGGAACAGTATGGCTACACCTTC.

The rearrangement links TRBV10-3 to TRBJ1-6; 9 positions agree with TRBD1. The trim removed 10 bases at V and 9 bases at J, leaving 16 bases unmatched. Germline V lookup: CDR1 ENHRY, CDR2 SYGVKD. There are 16 residues in the CDR3. CDR3 nucleotide sequence: TGTGCCACCGGTTGGCCGGACAGGGGAAAGGGTTCACCCCTCCACTTT. Amino acid sequence: CATGWPDRGKGSPLHF.

The rearrangement links TRBV3-1 (or the pseudogene TRBV3-2) to TRBJ1-5; D might be TRBD1 (5 bases). V lost 3 bases, J lost 6 bases, and 18 bases lay in between. The germline V gene has CDR1 LGHDT and CDR2 YNNKEL (reference sequence). The CDR3 is 16 residues long. The CDR3, as DNA: TGTGCCAGCAGCCAGGGGATGGGGGGGTTAGGTCAGCCCCAGCATTTT. Its protein product is CASSQGMGGLGQPQHF.

V gene TRBV4-3 combines with J gene TRBJ2-3, with 7 bases fitting TRBD2. Germline CDR1 reads LGHNA; CDR2 reads YSLEER. J was trimmed by 4 bases and V by 4 bases; bases with no gene match: 11. The CDR3 is 16 residues long. The CDR3 coding sequence is TGCGCCAGCAGCCGAAATGGGGGGGGGTCTCCAGATACGCAGTATTTT. Its translation: CASSRNGGGSPDTQYF.

J is TRBJ1-6 and V is TRBV7-9, with TRBD1 matching 8 bases. Germline trimming cut 5 bases from V and 9 bases from J; bases unmatched to any gene: 6. The CDR3 extends over 14 amino acids. CDR1 is SEHNR and CDR2 is FQNEAQ in the germline V gene (reference sequence). As DNA, the CDR3 is TGTGCCAGCAGCCTCCGGGACAGGATTTCACCCCTCCACTTT. Protein product: CASSLRDRISPLHF.

The chain couples TRBV5-1 to TRBJ2-7, with D perhaps matching TRBD1 (6 bases). In germline, CDR1 is SGHRS, CDR2 YFSETQ. V shed 2 bases and J shed 4 bases, with 10 bases lying between them. The CDR3 is 13 residues long. In nucleotides, the CDR3 is TGCGCCAGCAGCTTTGGACAGAAGTACGAGCAGTACTTC. Translating it yields CASSFGQKYEQYF.